One sample yielded the 14 T cell receptor beta chains listed below, sequenced in a study of cytomegalovirus exposure and HLA in healthy donors. PCR used 60 Vbeta primers and 13 Jbeta primers. Here immunoSEQ multiplex PCR was the method, and the copy in TCRdb shows in-frame clones only, minus some. The sample carries 160,000 or so clones, about 79% recorded once. Sequencing used PBMCs. These receptors were collected from a man between 35 and 55 years old in good health and CMV-seropositive.

This clone appeared once. The chain links TRBV9 to TRBJ2-7; 8 bases agree with TRBD1. This CDR3 contains 14 residues. Looked up from germline, CDR1 is SGDLS and CDR2 is YYNGEE. The J segment lost 2 bases and the V segment lost 2 bases, leaving 3 bases of the junction unmatched. The CDR3 here is CASSVGQGTYEQYF. CDR3 DNA: TGTGCCAGCAGCGTCGGACAGGGAACCTACGAGCAGTACTTC.

V is TRBV6-6 and J is TRBJ2-7, with 8 bases aligning to TRBD1. Losses at the gene ends were 6 bases for V and 1 base for J; bases not matched to a gene: 11. Germline V gives CDR1 MNHNY, CDR2 SVGAGI (reference sequence). This CDR3 has 16 amino acids. CDR3 amino acids: CASRTSIQGGSYEQYF. CDR3 sequence (DNA): TGTGCCAGCAGAACATCTATACAGGGGGGATCCTACGAGCAGTACTTC.

The chain carries TRBV10-2 and TRBJ2-1; D is perhaps TRBD2 (5 bases). Per the germline V gene, CDR1 is WSHSY and CDR2 is SAAADI. Trimming removed 4 bases from V and 1 base from J, with 14 bases in between. There are 16 residues in the CDR3. In DNA, the CDR3 is TGCGCCAGCAGTGGACGGCTAGCCCTTTCCTACAATGAGCAGTTCTTC. Residues: CASSGRLALSYNEQFF.

The gene calls are TRBV9 and TRBJ1-1; D possibly corresponds to TRBD1 (6 bases). V was shortened by 0 bases and J by 6 bases, with 18 bases between the two germline ends. Germline lookup yields CDR1 SGDLS and CDR2 YYNGEE. The CDR3 is 16 amino acids. CDR3 coding DNA: TGTGCCAGCAGCGTAGGGGACGGGACATGGGCCCCTGAAGCTTTCTTT. As protein: CASSVGDGTWAPEAFF. Full variable domain (rest looked up from reference TRBV9 and TRBJ1-1): DSGVTQTPKHLITATGQRVTLRCSPRSGDLSVYWYQQSLDQGLQFLIQYYNGEERAKGNILERFSAQQFPDLHSELNLSSLELGDSALYFCASSVGDGTWAPEAFFGQGTRLTVV.

The chain recombines TRBV28 with TRBJ2-6, with a possible D match to TRBD1 (5 bases). V lost 11 bases to trimming and J lost 3 bases, with 14 bases between them. The germline gives CDR1 MDHEN, CDR2 SYDVKM. This CDR3 spans 14 amino acids. The CDR3 coding sequence is TGTGCCGCTGATGGGGCTCGTGGGGCCAACGTCCTGACTTTC. This codes for CAADGARGANVLTF.

V is TRBV5-6 and J is TRBJ1-4; tentative D call: TRBD1 (6 bases). The CDR3 runs 13 residues. Germline CDR1 reads SGHDT; CDR2 reads YYEEEE. V lost 5 bases and J 4 bases, leaving 9 bases between the germline ends. The CDR3 spells CASSGQINEKLFF. The CDR3 DNA is TGTGCCAGCAGTGGACAGATTAATGAAAAACTGTTTTTT.

The chain couples TRBV2 to TRBJ2-3; tentative D call: TRBD2 (6 bases). The CDR3 loop spans 14 amino acids. CDR1 SNHLY and CDR2 FYNNEI come from the germline V gene. The V end was cut by 6 bases, the J end by 1 base, with 11 bases between. The CDR3 is CASREGHGTDTQYF. CDR3 bases: TGTGCCAGCAGGGAGGGTCATGGCACAGATACGCAGTATTTT.

The chain uses TRBV5-4 and TRBJ1-2, with D possibly matching TRBD1 (5 bases). Germline V lookup: CDR1 SGHNT, CDR2 YYREEE (reference sequence). This CDR3 comprises 15 residues. Trimming left V 0 bases short and J 4 bases short, with 13 bases between. The DNA of the CDR3 is TGTGCCAGCAGCTTGGGCAGCAGGGTGGCCTATGGCTACACCTTC. The encoded protein is CASSLGSRVAYGYTF.

The gene calls are TRBV5-4 and TRBJ1-1; possible D gene TRBD1, 5 bases. V gave up 1 base and J gave up 2 bases, with 6 bases separating them. This CDR3 comprises 13 residues. CDR1 SGHNT and CDR2 YYREEE come from the germline V gene (reference sequence). CDR3 bases: TGTGCCAGCAGCTTGCAGGGTAACACTGAAGCTTTCTTT. Amino acid sequence: CASSLQGNTEAFF.

Notes on this clone: The junction does not match germline at one end; this may be a read error. The J gene is TRBJ2-4, the V gene TRBV10-2; 14 nucleotides line up with TRBD2. The CDR3 is made up of 18 amino acids. Germline V gives CDR1 WSHSY, CDR2 SAAADI. Written as DNA, the CDR3 is TGCGCCAGCAGTGGACTAGCGGGAGGGAATTTTGCCAAAAACAGTCAGTACTTC. Protein product: CASSGLAGGNFAKNSQYF.

Of note for this clone: An end of the junction does not agree with germline; a read error may underlie this. The gene calls are TRBV7-9 and TRBJ1-4, with D tentatively TRBD1 (6 bases). The CDR3 is 12 amino acids. The germline V gene has CDR1 SEHNR and CDR2 FQNEAQ (reference sequence). The CDR3 coding sequence is TGTGCCAGCAGCTTAGCGGGGGCCGATACAGATTTT. Translation gives CASSLAGADTDF.

The V gene is TRBV7-9, the J gene TRBJ2-2, with D perhaps TRBD1 (5 bases). The CDR3 consists of 16 residues. Germline-derived CDR1 and CDR2 are SEHNR and FQNEAQ (reference sequence). V was shortened by 5 bases and J by 1 base, with 14 bases between the two germline ends. The CDR3 region is CASSKKTALNTGELFF. The CDR3 region has the DNA TGTGCCAGCAGCAAGAAGACAGCCCTGAACACCGGGGAGCTGTTTTTT.

This chain uses TRBV5-8 with TRBJ2-5, with 9 nucleotides matching TRBD1. The CDR3 has 15 residues. Germline values: CDR1 SGHTS, CDR2 YDEGEE. V was pared by 4 bases and J by 1 base, with 5 bases of the junction left unmatched. As DNA, the CDR3 is TGTGCCAGCAGCGTAGGACAGGGGCGCCAAGAGACCCAGTACTTC. Amino acid sequence: CASSVGQGRQETQYF.

This chain connects TRBV28 to TRBJ2-2, with a possible D match to TRBD1 (6 bases). CDR1 is MDHEN, CDR2 SYDVKM, per germline. The CDR3 spans 14 residues. The V end was cut by 9 bases, the J end by 1 base, with 12 bases between. DNA for the CDR3: TGTGCCAGTGTTCCGGGACAGAACACCGGGGAGCTGTTTTTT. Protein product: CASVPGQNTGELFF.